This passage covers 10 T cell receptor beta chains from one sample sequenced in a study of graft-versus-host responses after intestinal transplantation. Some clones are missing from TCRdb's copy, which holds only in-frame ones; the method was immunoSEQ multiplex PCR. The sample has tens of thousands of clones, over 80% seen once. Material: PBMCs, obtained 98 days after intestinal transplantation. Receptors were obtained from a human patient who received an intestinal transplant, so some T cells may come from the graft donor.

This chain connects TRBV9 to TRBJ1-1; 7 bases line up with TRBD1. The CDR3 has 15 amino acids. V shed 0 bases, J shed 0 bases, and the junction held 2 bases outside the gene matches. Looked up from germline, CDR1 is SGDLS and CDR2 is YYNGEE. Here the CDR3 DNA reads TGTGCCAGCAGCGTAGGGGACAGCATGAACACTGAAGCTTTCTTT. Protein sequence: CASSVGDSMNTEAFF.

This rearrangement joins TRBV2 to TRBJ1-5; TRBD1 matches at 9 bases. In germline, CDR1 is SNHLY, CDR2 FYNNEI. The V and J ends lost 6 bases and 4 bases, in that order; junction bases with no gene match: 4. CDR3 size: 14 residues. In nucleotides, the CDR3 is TGTGCCAGCAGCCCAGGACAGGGGAATCAGCCCCAGCATTTT. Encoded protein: CASSPGQGNQPQHF.

The CDR3 nucleotides are TGTGCCAGCAGCCCGCGATCGTTAGCAACTAATGAAAAACTGTTTTTT. Residues: CASSPRSLATNEKLFF. J is TRBJ1-4 and V is TRBV11-2; D remains ambiguous. The V and J ends lost 5 bases and 0 bases respectively, with 13 bases between them. Germline assignment: CDR1 SGHAT and CDR2 FQNNGV. This CDR3 has 16 residues.

CDR3 bases: TGTGCCAGCAGTCAGAGCACAGATACGCAGTATTTT. This translates into CASSQSTDTQYF. The V call is TRBV2, the J call TRBJ2-3, with D hard to call. Germline V gene lookup returns CDR1 SNHLY and CDR2 FYNNEI. CDR3 length: 12 residues. V was pared by 5 bases and J by 0 bases, with 3 bases between. Using reference TRBV2 and TRBJ2-3 for the parts outside the CDR3, the full variable domain is EPEVTQTPSHQVTQMGQEVILRCVPISNHLYFYWYRQILGQKVEFLVSFYNNEISEKSEIFDDQFSVERPDGSNFTLKIRSTKLEDSAMYFCASSQSTDTQYFGPGTRLTVL.

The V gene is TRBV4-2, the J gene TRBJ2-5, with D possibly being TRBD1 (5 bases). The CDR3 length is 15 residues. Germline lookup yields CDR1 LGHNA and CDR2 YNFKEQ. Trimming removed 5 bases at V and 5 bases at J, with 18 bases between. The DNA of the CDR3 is TGTGCCAGCAGCTGGGGCCGGAATTCTCGGGAGACCCAGTACTTC. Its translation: CASSWGRNSRETQYF.

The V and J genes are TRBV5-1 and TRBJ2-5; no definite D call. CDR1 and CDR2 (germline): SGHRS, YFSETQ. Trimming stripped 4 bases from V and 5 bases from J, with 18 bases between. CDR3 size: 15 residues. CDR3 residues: CASSPEPYVGETQYF. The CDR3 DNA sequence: TGCGCCAGCAGCCCGGAGCCTTACGTGGGGGAGACCCAGTACTTC.

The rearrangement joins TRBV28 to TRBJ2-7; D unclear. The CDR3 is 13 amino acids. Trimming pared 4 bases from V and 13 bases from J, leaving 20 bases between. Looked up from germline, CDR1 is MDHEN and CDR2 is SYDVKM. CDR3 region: CASSSRIAARCYF. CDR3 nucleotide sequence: TGTGCCAGCAGTTCGCGGATTGCGGCTAGATGCTACTTC.

CDR3: CASGTSGGDETQYF. CDR3 DNA: TGTGCCTCAGGGACTAGCGGGGGGGATGAGACCCAGTACTTC. The chain is built from TRBV2 and TRBJ2-5, with 16 bases aligning to TRBD2. Germline V gene sequence: CDR1 SNHLY, CDR2 FYNNEI. The junction had 5 bases not matched to a gene; V was cut back by 11 bases and J by 5 bases. This CDR3 is 14 amino acids long.

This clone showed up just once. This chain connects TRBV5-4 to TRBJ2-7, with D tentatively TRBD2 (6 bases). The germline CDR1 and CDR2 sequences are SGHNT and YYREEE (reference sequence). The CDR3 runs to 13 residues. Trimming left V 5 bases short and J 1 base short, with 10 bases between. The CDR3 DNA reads TGTGCCAGCAGACCGGGAGAATCCTACGAGCAGTACTTC. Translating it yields CASRPGESYEQYF.

This chain's CDR3 is CASNNGVAYEQYF. The DNA of the CDR3 is TGTGCCAGCAACAATGGGGTCGCATACGAGCAGTACTTC. This chain joins TRBV28 and TRBJ2-7; D is undetermined. CDR1 is MDHEN, CDR2 SYDVKM, per germline. This CDR3 has 13 residues. V was trimmed by 7 bases and J by 4 bases, leaving 14 bases between them.